The clone carrying this TCR beta chain counts as medium-sized. Reverse transcription used 450 to 550 ng RNA and constant-region primers for alpha and beta. Separate chain-specific third strand synthesis with multiplexing indices produced the alpha and beta libraries. MiXCR was run by TCRdb on the 5' RACE reads, yielding one entry per CDR3 protein. The top ten hold approximately 9% of the sample, which has around 6,800 distinct CDR3 sequences, about 7.5% seen once. This CDR3 spans 14 amino acids. CDR1 is DFQATT and CDR2 is SNEGSKA in the germline V gene (reference sequence). With 4 bases clipped from V and 3 bases from J, the junction kept 6 bases outside the gene matches. Whole blood was used without fractionation, so all unsorted peripheral T cells were included. This sample stems from a study of HIV-infected patients and healthy controls.

The TCR was taken from an adult with HIV infection. The chain couples TRBV20-1 to TRBJ2-7; 10 bases align to TRBD2. This material consisted of blood, taken before antiretroviral therapy. The CDR3 coding sequence is TGCAGTGCTATTAAGGCTAGCGGGGGCTACGAGCAGTACTTC. Encoded protein: CSAIKASGGYEQYF.